This T cell receptor (beta chain) was obtained from a study of control samples from healthy donors and cancer patients. TCRdb's table, derived via immunoSEQ multiplex PCR, lists solely in-frame clones and lacks some. Of approximately 220,000 clones listed, around 94% were seen once; the top ten hold 1.5%. The length of the CDR3 is 14 residues. Deletions cut 3 bases from V and 6 bases from J, with 13 bases between. Germline lookup yields CDR1 SNHLY and CDR2 FYNNEI. This receptor was obtained from a man aged 50 to 59 in good health. The chain combines TRBV2 with TRBJ2-3; TRBD1 or TRBD2 may be the D gene (6 bases each). The sequenced material came from blood. The CDR3 reads CASSDYGGQDTQYF. CDR3 DNA sequence: TGTGCCAGCAGTGACTATGGGGGGCAGGATACGCAGTATTTT.